This passage covers 28 T cell receptor beta chains from one sample sequenced in a study of Ad26.COV2.S vaccination and SARS-CoV-2 variants. The treatment denotes: roughly 20 received Ad26.COV2.S at low or high dose, single or two shots; roughly five received placebo; per-sample allocation not given. The investigators took samples on day 63 after the first vaccine or placebo injection. Profiled with immunoSEQ multiplex PCR; TCRdb holds only in-frame clones, not every one. The data hold roughly 500,000 clones, with 85% to 90% observed a single time. The source was peripheral blood, collected in a trial of Ad26.COV2.S vaccine versus placebo. The receptor source for this set is a person aged 18-65 years who received the Ad26.COV2.S COVID-19 vaccine or a placebo.

The CDR3 sequence is CASTQAIIGYGYTF. In DNA form, the CDR3 reads TGTGCCAGCACCCAAGCCATCATTGGGTATGGCTACACCTTC. The chain uses TRBV9 and TRBJ1-2; D remains ambiguous. Germline CDR1 SGDLS, CDR2 YYNGEE. V was shortened by 6 bases and J by 5 bases, with 17 bases between the two germline ends. This CDR3 is built from 14 residues. Full variable domain (rest looked up from reference TRBV9 and TRBJ1-2): DSGVTQTPKHLITATGQRVTLRCSPRSGDLSVYWYQQSLDQGLQFLIQYYNGEERAKGNILERFSAQQFPDLHSELNLSSLELGDSALYFCASTQAIIGYGYTFGSGTRLTVV.

V is TRBV7-6 and J is TRBJ2-1; 14 bases fit TRBD2. Trimming cost V 2 bases and J 4 bases; bases outside gene matches: 7. CDR1 is SGHVS, CDR2 FNYEAQ, per germline. The CDR3 length is 18 residues. The CDR3 DNA follows: TGTGCCAGCAGCTTACCGGGACTAGCGGGAGCTCGGTACAATGAGCAGTTCTTC. It specifies CASSLPGLAGARYNEQFF.

This CDR3 is CASSRSDSGYEQYF. For the CDR3, the DNA is TGTGCCAGCTCACGGTCGGATTCGGGGTACGAGCAGTACTTC. The chain carries TRBV18 and TRBJ2-7; possibly TRBD2 for D (5 bases). Germline V gene sequence: CDR1 KGHSH, CDR2 LQKENI. The CDR3 is made up of 14 amino acids. Between the trimmed V and J ends, which lost 4 bases and 4 bases, there was a span of 14 bases.

The chain couples TRBV5-1 to TRBJ2-2, with 7 nucleotides matching TRBD1. Germline V gene lookup returns CDR1 SGHRS and CDR2 YFSETQ. The CDR3 loop spans 18 amino acids. V dropped 0 bases and J dropped 1; count of bases not matched to a gene: 9. Written as DNA, the CDR3 is TGCGCCAGCAGCTTGGACGAATACAGGGGCCTGAACACCGGGGAGCTGTTTTTT. Amino acid sequence: CASSLDEYRGLNTGELFF.

The rearrangement joins TRBV5-6 to TRBJ1-6, with a tentative D call TRBD1 (5 bases). V shed 0 bases and J shed 13 bases, with 17 bases lying between them. Germline lookup yields CDR1 SGHDT and CDR2 YYEEEE. CDR3 length: 15 residues. The CDR3 sequence is CASSLDGTGERPLHF. CDR3 sequence (DNA): TGTGCCAGCAGCTTGGACGGGACGGGAGAGAGGCCCCTCCACTTT.

V is TRBV29-1 and J is TRBJ1-1; D is unclear. The CDR3 is made up of 14 amino acids. CDR1 is SQVTM, CDR2 ANQGSEA, per germline. V lost 2 bases and J 0 bases, leaving 10 bases between the germline ends. This chain's CDR3 is CSVEYRLLNTEAFF. The CDR3 nucleotides read TGCAGCGTTGAATATAGGCTACTGAACACTGAAGCTTTCTTT.

The chain couples TRBV15 to TRBJ1-5; no firm D call. V was trimmed by 0 bases and J by 9 bases, leaving 12 bases between them. The V gene's germline CDR1 is LNHNV and CDR2 YYDKDF (reference sequence). This CDR3 contains 14 residues. CDR3 protein: CATSRDTELRPQHF. The CDR3 region has the DNA TGTGCCACCAGCAGAGATACAGAACTGAGGCCCCAGCATTTT.

This chain uses TRBV7-2 with TRBJ1-4; the match to TRBD1 covers 8 bases. CDR3 length: 15 residues. V trimming: 3 bases; J trimming: 7 bases; junction bases outside the gene matches: 7. CDR1 and CDR2 from the germline V gene are SGHTA and FQGNSA. The CDR3 region has the DNA TGTGCCAGCAGCTTGCAGGGGGCGCGGAGTGAAAAACTGTTTTTT. Protein: CASSLQGARSEKLFF.

V is TRBV12-3 or TRBV12-4 and J is TRBJ2-5; 8 nucleotides line up with TRBD2. After removal of 3 bases from V and 5 bases from J, the junction contained 2 bases not matched to a gene. The length of the CDR3 is 13 residues. The chain's CDR3 is CASSFTGGETQYF. The CDR3 DNA is TGTGCCAGCAGTTTCACGGGGGGGGAGACCCAGTACTTC.

This chain connects TRBV27 to TRBJ1-2, with D uncertain. The CDR3 spans 15 residues. Germline assignment: CDR1 MNHEY and CDR2 SMNVEV (reference sequence). The ends were cut back, 4 bases at V and 4 bases at J, with 16 bases in the middle. The DNA of the CDR3 is TGTGCCAGCAGTTACTCGGGGTCGGACGGCTATGGCTACACCTTC. Its translation is CASSYSGSDGYGYTF.

About this clone: With a much larger clone just one base away, this may be a read error. The chain recombines TRBV5-6 with TRBJ1-2, with 7 bases identical to TRBD1. Trimming cost V 4 bases and J 4 bases; bases outside gene matches: 4. In germline, CDR1 is SGHDT, CDR2 YYEEEE. The CDR3 has 13 amino acids. CDR3 residues: CASSPGQTYGYTF. Written as DNA, the CDR3 is TGTGCCAGCAGCCCGGGACAGACCTATGGCTACACCTTC.

This rearrangement joins TRBV5-1 to TRBJ2-1; TRBD2 matches 9 bases. Losses at the gene ends were 6 bases for V and 6 bases for J; bases not matched to a gene: 10. This CDR3 is built from 15 residues. The germline V gene encodes CDR1 SGHRS and CDR2 YFSETQ. The DNA for the CDR3 is TGCGCCAGCAATCGGGCGGGAGGGCCTGGCAATGAGCAGTTCTTC. It translates to CASNRAGGPGNEQFF.

V and J are TRBV19 and TRBJ1-5; the D gene is possibly TRBD1 (5 bases). V was shortened by 6 bases and J by 6 bases, with 15 bases between the two germline ends. CDR1 and CDR2 (germline): LNHDA, SQIVND (reference sequence). This CDR3 comprises 14 residues. CDR3: CASRMGRTPQPQHF. In nucleotides, the CDR3 is TGTGCCAGTAGAATGGGGCGGACACCTCAGCCCCAGCATTTT.

The chain links TRBV10-3 to TRBJ1-5; no clear D. The length of the CDR3 is 16 residues. Germline CDR1 ENHRY, CDR2 SYGVKD. Trimming removed 2 bases from V and 5 bases from J, with 16 bases in between. This CDR3 is CAISEAREAGDQPQHF. The CDR3 DNA follows: TGTGCCATCAGTGAGGCCCGGGAGGCTGGGGATCAGCCCCAGCATTTT.

DNA of the CDR3: TGCAGTGCTCGCCAAGAGACCCAGTACTTC. Encoded protein: CSARQETQYF. This chain links TRBV20-1 with TRBJ2-5; unclear D gene. This CDR3 comprises 10 residues. V dropped 5 bases and J dropped 1 base, with 2 bases sitting between them. The germline V gene has CDR1 DFQATT and CDR2 SNEGSKA (reference sequence).

The chain recombines TRBV6-2 or TRBV6-3 with TRBJ1-6; the D is unclear. The CDR3 is made up of 15 amino acids. V lost 2 bases, J lost 9 bases, and 14 bases lay in between. Germline CDR1 MNHEY, CDR2 SVGEGT. The CDR3 region has the DNA TGTGCCAGCAGTTACCCCAGGTCCCGGTCTTCACCCCTCCACTTT. This sequence encodes CASSYPRSRSSPLHF.

The rearrangement links TRBV19 to TRBJ2-6; D uncertain. With 5 bases removed from V and 0 bases from J, the gap between germline ends came to 11 bases. Germline CDR1 reads LNHDA; CDR2 reads SQIVND (reference sequence). The CDR3 runs 16 residues. The CDR3 coding sequence is TGTGCCAGTAGTCCCAGAGGCGGCTCTGGGGCCAACGTCCTGACTTTC. This sequence encodes CASSPRGGSGANVLTF. Combining the CDR3 with reference TRBV19 and TRBJ2-6 gives the whole variable domain DGGITQSPKYLFRKEGQNVTLSCEQNLNHDAMYWYRQDPGQGLRLIYYSQIVNDFQKGDIAEGYSVSREKKESFPLTVTSAQKNPTAFYLCASSPRGGSGANVLTFGAGSRLTVL.

The V and J genes are TRBV20-1 and TRBJ1-6; TRBD1 matches 9 bases. The CDR3 length is 15 residues. The germline gives CDR1 DFQATT, CDR2 SNEGSKA (reference sequence). The V segment lost 3 bases and the J segment 9 bases; nucleotides outside the gene matches: 9. The CDR3 region has the DNA TGCAGTGCTAGTCCAGGGACAGGGAATAGTTCACCCCTCCACTTT. Its translation is CSASPGTGNSSPLHF.

The V and J genes are TRBV27 and TRBJ1-4; D gene ambiguous. Per the germline V gene, CDR1 is MNHEY and CDR2 is SMNVEV (reference sequence). V dropped 5 bases and J dropped 0 bases, with 10 bases sitting between them. This CDR3 is 15 amino acids long. The CDR3 is CASSAGYATNEKLFF. The DNA of the CDR3 is TGTGCCAGCAGTGCAGGATATGCAACTAATGAAAAACTGTTTTTT.

J is TRBJ2-3 and V is TRBV28, with D unclear. Deletions cut 8 bases from V and 0 bases from J, with 9 bases between. The CDR3 contains 13 residues. Germline CDR1 is MDHEN and CDR2 is SYDVKM. The CDR3 DNA reads as TGTGCCAGCCGGAGTTTTAGCACAGATACGCAGTATTTT. This sequence encodes CASRSFSTDTQYF. Complete variable domain (other parts from reference TRBV28 and TRBJ2-3): DVKVTQSSRYLVKRTGEKVFLECVQDMDHENMFWYRQDPGLGLRLIYFSYDVKMKEKGDIPEGYSVSREKKERFSLILESASTNQTSMYLCASRSFSTDTQYFGPGTRLTVL.

The chain uses TRBV11-1 and TRBJ2-2; perhaps D is TRBD1 or TRBD2 (7 bases each). Germline lookup yields CDR1 SGHAT and CDR2 FQDESV (reference sequence). Trimming took 4 bases from V and 7 from J, leaving 16 bases between them. The CDR3 totals 15 residues. CDR3 coding DNA: TGTGCCAGCAGCTACACCCAGGGGGAGGGCGGGGAGCTGTTTTTT. Translation gives CASSYTQGEGGELFF.

The chain carries TRBV4-2 and TRBJ2-1, with 8 nucleotides matching TRBD2. Germline lookup yields CDR1 LGHNA and CDR2 YNFKEQ. The CDR3 is 16 amino acids. The ends lost 0 bases at V and 0 bases at J; junction bases unmatched: 1. The CDR3 DNA is TGTGCCAGCAGCCAAGAGAGCGGGAGCTCCTACAATGAGCAGTTCTTC. It specifies CASSQESGSSYNEQFF.

A remark on this clone: Its ends do not fully match the called genes, so a read error is possible. This chain uses TRBV20-1 with TRBJ2-4, with 7 nucleotides matching TRBD2. The CDR3 is made up of 11 amino acids. Germline V gene sequence: CDR1 DFQATT, CDR2 SNEGSKA (reference sequence). CDR3 residues: CSARMPGGPAF. The DNA of the CDR3 is TGCAGTGCTAGAATGCCGGGAGGCCCGGCCTTC.

V and J are TRBV5-1 and TRBJ2-2, with 8 bases identical to TRBD1. Germline CDR1 SGHRS, CDR2 YFSETQ. The CDR3 length is 16 residues. V shed 5 bases and J 4 bases; nucleotides not matched to a gene: 10. The CDR3 sequence: CASSLIQGGGTGELFF. The CDR3 DNA reads TGCGCCAGCAGTCTGATACAGGGGGGTGGCACCGGGGAGCTGTTTTTT.

This clone came up a few times. The V gene is TRBV2, the J gene TRBJ2-4, with no clear D. Germline-derived CDR1 and CDR2 are SNHLY and FYNNEI. The CDR3 contains 12 residues. The ends were cut back, 2 bases at V and 6 bases at J, with 5 bases in the middle. The CDR3 coding sequence is TGTGCCAGCAGTGAACGGGCAAACATTCAGTACTTC. It encodes CASSERANIQYF. Variable domain in full (rest from reference TRBV2 and TRBJ2-4): EPEVTQTPSHQVTQMGQEVILRCVPISNHLYFYWYRQILGQKVEFLVSFYNNEISEKSEIFDDQFSVERPDGSNFTLKIRSTKLEDSAMYFCASSERANIQYFGAGTRLSVL.

This clone was counted once. The chain recombines TRBV9 with TRBJ2-3, with 12 bases aligning to TRBD2. The germline CDR1 and CDR2 sequences are SGDLS and YYNGEE. J gave up 2 bases and V 1 base, and 8 bases lay outside the gene matches. The CDR3 is 18 residues long. The CDR3: CASSVKGLAGGSTDTQYF. Written as DNA, the CDR3 is TGTGCCAGCAGCGTAAAAGGGCTAGCGGGGGGGTCCACAGATACGCAGTATTTT.

The genes are TRBV25-1 and TRBJ2-7; TRBD2 matches 9 bases. Trimming at V came to 6 bases and at J to 5 bases, leaving 11 bases not matched to a gene. Germline V lookup: CDR1 MGHDK, CDR2 SYGVNS. The CDR3 is 15 amino acids. The CDR3 spells CASSYRPRGRDEQYV. CDR3 coding DNA: TGTGCCAGCAGCTACAGACCCCGCGGGAGGGACGAGCAGTACGTC.

The J gene is TRBJ2-5, the V gene TRBV27; tentatively, D is TRBD2 (6 bases). Germline V lookup: CDR1 MNHEY, CDR2 SMNVEV (reference sequence). CDR3 length: 18 residues. Trimming cost V 5 bases and J 5 bases, with 27 bases left between them. CDR3 region: CASSPFPPTGEYVETQYF. CDR3 bases: TGTGCCAGCAGTCCTTTTCCCCCTACGGGAGAGTATGTGGAGACCCAGTACTTC.